The rows below give T cell receptor beta chains drawn from one sample of a study of cytomegalovirus exposure and HLA in healthy donors. The table came from immunoSEQ multiplex PCR; TCRdb's copy has only in-frame clones and leaves some out. Here the sample spans under 400,000 clones, roughly 85% being singletons. Specimen: PBMCs. The receptors here all came from a woman aged 18-29 years in good health and CMV-seronegative. CDR3s include the opening cysteine and the closing phenylalanine or tryptophan. The D gene is left open where the match is weak. Clone size is given for some rows only: seen once, a few or many times, or a class if the clone is expanded.

V	J	size	D	CDR3	DNA
TRBV30	TRBJ1-2	NA	NA	CAWSVEGNGYTF	TGTGCCTGGAGTGTAGAGGGAAATGGCTACACCTTC
TRBV18	TRBJ1-4	NA	NA	CASSSSGGKLFF	TGTGCCAGCTCATCGTCCGGGGGAAAACTGTTTTTT
TRBV4-1	TRBJ1-2	NA	NA	CASSPSRGGRSDYGYTF	TGCGCCAGCAGCCCGAGCCGGGGGGGGCGCAGTGACTATGGCTACACCTTC
TRBV28	TRBJ1-2	NA	TRBD1	CASSLVGGQGTGYGYTF	TGTGCCAGCAGTTTAGTTGGAGGACAGGGGACGGGGTATGGCTACACCTTC
TRBV30	TRBJ2-7	NA	NA	CAWSEEVSYEQYF	TGTGCCTGGAGTGAGGAGGTAAGCTACGAGCAGTACTTC
TRBV29-1	TRBJ2-2	NA	NA	CSVAGWRTGELFF	TGCAGCGTTGCCGGGTGGCGCACCGGGGAGCTGTTTTTT
TRBV7-6	TRBJ2-1	NA	TRBD2	CASSRLPSGAFPNEQFF	TGTGCCAGCAGCCGCCTTCCTAGCGGGGCATTTCCCAATGAGCAGTTCTTC
TRBV28	TRBJ1-2	NA	NA	CASRGEGAHYGYTF	TGTGCCAGCAGGGGTGAGGGTGCCCATTATGGCTACACCTTC
TRBV27	TRBJ1-1	NA	NA	CASSLSQGLNTEAFF	TGTGCCAGCAGTTTATCTCAGGGTCTGAACACTGAAGCTTTCTTT
TRBV7-9	TRBJ1-1	NA	NA	CASSLSGPQSPGEAFF	TGTGCCAGCAGCTTAAGCGGGCCACAGTCTCCGGGAGAAGCTTTCTTT
TRBV15	TRBJ2-7	NA	NA	CATSRDPSASYEQYF	TGTGCCACCAGCAGAGATCCTAGCGCGTCCTACGAGCAGTACTTC
TRBV2	TRBJ1-5	NA	NA	CASTRGTGGQPQHF	TGTGCCAGCACCCGGGGGACCGGGGGGCAGCCCCAGCATTTT
TRBV2	TRBJ1-2	NA	TRBD1	CASSVQQGRPPNYGYTF	TGTGCCAGCAGTGTTCAACAGGGGCGGCCCCCTAACTATGGCTACACCTTC
TRBV27	TRBJ2-6	NA	NA	CASSLSGLTGANVLTF	TGTGCCAGCAGTTTATCGGGCTTGACTGGGGCCAACGTCCTGACTTTC
TRBV13	TRBJ2-3	NA	TRBD2	CASSLKTSGGAADTQYF	TGTGCCAGCAGCTTAAAGACTAGCGGGGGGGCGGCAGATACGCAGTATTTT
TRBV28	TRBJ2-1	NA	NA	CASSSGRSYNEQFF	TGTGCCAGCAGTTCAGGCCGCTCCTACAATGAGCAGTTCTTC
TRBV15	TRBJ2-5	NA	NA	CATSRRSGQETQYF	TGTGCCACCAGCCGGCGTTCGGGACAAGAGACCCAGTACTTC
TRBV4-1	TRBJ1-4	NA	TRBD1	CASSQGDRNEKLFF	TGCGCCAGCAGCCAAGGGGACAGGAATGAAAAACTGTTTTTT
TRBV27	TRBJ2-7	NA	TRBD2	CASTSGLAGYEQYF	TGTGCCAGCACCTCGGGGCTAGCGGGATACGAGCAGTACTTC
TRBV11-2	TRBJ1-3	NA	TRBD1	CASSLTGRNTIYF	TGTGCCAGCAGCCTGACAGGGAGAAACACCATATATTTT
TRBV5-1	TRBJ2-1	NA	TRBD1	CASSFPLQGAYNEQFF	TGCGCCAGCAGCTTTCCCCTACAGGGGGCCTACAATGAGCAGTTCTTC
TRBV5-1	TRBJ2-3	NA	TRBD1	CASSLGDRLRTDTQYF	TGCGCCAGCAGCTTGGGGGACAGGCTTCGCACAGATACGCAGTATTTT
TRBV6-1	TRBJ1-4	once	TRBD1	CASRKETGRNEKLFF	TGTGCCAGCAGGAAGGAGACAGGGAGGAATGAAAAACTGTTTTTT
TRBV29-1	TRBJ2-7	NA	NA	CSVDEGIGYEQYF	TGCAGCGTTGATGAGGGAATCGGTTACGAGCAGTACTTC
TRBV4-2	TRBJ2-2	few	TRBD1	CASSQDRGPTGELFF	TGTGCCAGCAGCCAGGACAGGGGACCCACCGGGGAGCTGTTTTTT
TRBV19	TRBJ1-1	NA	NA	CATCPGRVNTEAFF	TGTGCCACATGCCCCGGCAGGGTGAACACTGAAGCTTTCTTT
TRBV9	TRBJ2-2	NA	NA	CASSRSGAGELFF	TGTGCCAGCAGTCGATCAGGGGCCGGGGAGCTGTTTTTT
TRBV27	TRBJ2-5	once	NA	CASRLAQETQYF	TGTGCCAGCAGGCTAGCCCAAGAGACCCAGTACTTC
TRBV28	TRBJ2-6	NA	TRBD1	CASSPTGTGANVLTF	TGTGCCAGCAGCCCGACAGGGACTGGGGCCAACGTCCTGACTTTC
TRBV27	TRBJ1-2	NA	TRBD1	CASKVTGEASGYTF	TGTGCCAGCAAAGTGACAGGGGAAGCAAGCGGCTACACCTTC
TRBV28	TRBJ1-2	NA	NA	CASSTNQGKIYGYTF	TGTGCCAGCAGTACCAACCAGGGGAAAATCTATGGCTACACCTTC
TRBV7-6	TRBJ2-7	NA	TRBD1	CASSGGDRDYEQYF	TGTGCCAGCAGCGGCGGGGACAGGGACTACGAGCAGTACTTC
TRBV5-5	TRBJ2-2	NA	NA	CASSRTSKSTGELFF	TGTGCCAGCAGCCGTACTAGCAAATCAACCGGGGAGCTGTTTTTT
TRBV9	TRBJ2-3	NA	NA	CASSWSGTSTDTQYF	TGTGCCAGCAGTTGGAGCGGGACAAGCACAGATACGCAGTATTTT
TRBV14	TRBJ2-3	NA	TRBD2	CASSQGWLAGAADTQYF	TGTGCCAGCAGCCAAGGATGGCTAGCGGGGGCCGCAGATACGCAGTATTTT
TRBV28	TRBJ2-3	NA	TRBD1	CASSKRTGVIVLTDTQYF	TGTGCCAGCAGTAAACGGACAGGGGTGATAGTCTTGACAGATACGCAGTATTTT
TRBV4-2	TRBJ2-3	NA	NA	CASSQDTGGADTQYF	TGTGCCAGCAGCCAAGATACTGGAGGGGCAGATACGCAGTATTTT
TRBV4-2	TRBJ1-2	NA	TRBD1	CASSQDHGQGANGYTF	TGTGCCAGCAGCCAAGATCATGGACAGGGGGCCAATGGCTACACCTTC
TRBV2	TRBJ1-1	few	NA	CASSEELALNTEAFF	TGTGCCAGCAGTGAAGAGCTAGCCTTGAACACTGAAGCTTTCTTT
TRBV7-9	TRBJ2-7	NA	TRBD1	CASSSGTGLYEQYF	TGTGCCAGCAGCTCCGGGACAGGACTGTACGAGCAGTACTTC
TRBV28	TRBJ2-7	NA	NA	CASRRGYEQYF	TGTGCCAGCAGGCGGGGCTACGAGCAGTACTTC
TRBV28	TRBJ2-7	NA	NA	CASSVSPTAYEQYF	TGTGCCAGCAGCGTAAGTCCGACAGCCTACGAGCAGTACTTC
TRBV11-2	TRBJ1-2	once	TRBD1	CASSLRQGITGYTF	TGTGCCAGCAGCCTCCGACAGGGAATCACTGGCTACACCTTC
TRBV30	TRBJ2-2	NA	TRBD1	CAWKGDRVNTGELFF	TGTGCCTGGAAAGGCGACAGGGTAAACACCGGGGAGCTGTTTTTT
TRBV7-6	TRBJ2-7	NA	TRBD2	CASSSPLTGGDRNEQYF	TGTGCCAGCAGCTCCCCCCTTACCGGGGGGGATCGTAACGAGCAGTACTTC
TRBV9	TRBJ2-7	NA	NA	CASTPTNSPVYEQYF	TGTGCCAGCACCCCAACCAACAGTCCCGTCTACGAGCAGTACTTC
TRBV2	TRBJ1-5	NA	TRBD1	CASRMDRGSNQPQHF	TGTGCCAGCAGGATGGACAGGGGCAGCAATCAGCCCCAGCATTTT
TRBV25-1	TRBJ1-1	NA	NA	CASSESFSTSHPAFF	TGTGCCAGCAGTGAATCTTTTTCGACTTCCCACCCGGCTTTCTTT
TRBV6-5	TRBJ1-2	NA	NA	CASSYSIASSNYGYTF	TGTGCCAGCAGTTACTCGATAGCTTCTTCAAACTATGGCTACACCTTC